The rows below give T cell receptor beta chains drawn from one sample of a study of CD4+ T cells in melanoma. Using immunoSEQ multiplex PCR, the repertoire was profiled, and TCRdb retains in-frame clones only, with some absent. The profile covers some 13,000 clones, with about 64% appearing a single time and 15% to 20% taken by the ten largest. Sample: cells from a culture (not recorded whether cultured in vitro). These receptors were obtained from a human donor with melanoma. The CDR3 runs from the conserved cysteine through the conserved F or W.

v_call: TRBV7-6; j_call: TRBJ1-4; cdr3_aa: CASSLGQREEKLFF
v_call: TRBV7-9; j_call: TRBJ1-3; cdr3_aa: CASSSRSRRGIGNTIYF
v_call: TRBV28; j_call: TRBJ1-6; cdr3_aa: CASSFSPIGAGSPLHF
v_call: TRBV4-1; j_call: TRBJ1-6; cdr3_aa: CASSQLLARGASSPLHF
v_call: TRBV15; j_call: TRBJ1-4; cdr3_aa: CATSPRVLTNEKLFF
v_call: TRBV7-9; j_call: TRBJ1-6; cdr3_aa: CASSPKGTGTNSPLHF
v_call: TRBV30; j_call: TRBJ1-4; cdr3_aa: CAWSKQGGEKLFF
v_call: TRBV7-9; j_call: TRBJ1-2; cdr3_aa: CASSYTGGGYTF
v_call: TRBV10-2; j_call: TRBJ2-1; cdr3_aa: CASSETTGSGEQFF
v_call: TRBV18; j_call: TRBJ2-5; cdr3_aa: CASSPTRDQETQYF
v_call: TRBV27; j_call: TRBJ2-3; cdr3_aa: CASKDPTPPDTQYF
v_call: TRBV4-2; j_call: TRBJ1-1; cdr3_aa: CASSQNWGSEAFF
v_call: TRBV4-2; j_call: TRBJ2-2; cdr3_aa: CASSRGASNTGELFF
v_call: TRBV19; j_call: TRBJ2-3; cdr3_aa: CASSSAQGWATDTQYF
v_call: TRBV5-1; j_call: TRBJ2-7; cdr3_aa: CASSPGTGQWGPNEQYF
v_call: TRBV7-9; j_call: TRBJ1-5; cdr3_aa: CASSLAGVDNQPQHF
v_call: TRBV5-4; j_call: TRBJ1-2; cdr3_aa: CASKFSRQSSGYTF
v_call: TRBV5-1; j_call: TRBJ1-1; cdr3_aa: CASSPVGGMNTEAFF
v_call: TRBV18; j_call: TRBJ2-5; cdr3_aa: CASSPPSYETQYF
v_call: TRBV4-1; j_call: TRBJ2-7; cdr3_aa: CASRSVWGLGSYEQYF
v_call: TRBV5-6; j_call: TRBJ1-4; cdr3_aa: CASGPFGVREKLFF
v_call: TRBV7-9; j_call: TRBJ2-5; cdr3_aa: CASSLDPGGQETQYF
v_call: TRBV21-1; j_call: TRBJ2-7; cdr3_aa: CASSISGGPYEQYF
v_call: TRBV27; j_call: TRBJ1-6; cdr3_aa: CASSQNTGRRNSPLHF
v_call: TRBV6-1; j_call: TRBJ1-3; cdr3_aa: CASSEARGSSGNTIYF
v_call: TRBV5-1; j_call: TRBJ1-2; cdr3_aa: CASSLDLTGRYGYTF
v_call: TRBV6-6; j_call: TRBJ2-2; cdr3_aa: CASGRGTNTGELFF
v_call: TRBV2; j_call: TRBJ2-1; cdr3_aa: CASSGERVGNEQFF
v_call: TRBV7-9; j_call: TRBJ2-5; cdr3_aa: CASSRRGIGETQYF
v_call: TRBV4-1; j_call: TRBJ1-4; cdr3_aa: CASSQAFGVGGNEKLFF
v_call: TRBV5-3; j_call: TRBJ2-3; cdr3_aa: CARSLPTGEGTDTQYF
v_call: TRBV5-4; j_call: TRBJ2-1; cdr3_aa: CASSLVRGGLEQFF
v_call: TRBV2; j_call: TRBJ2-7; cdr3_aa: CASSVPLSYEQYF
v_call: TRBV10-2; j_call: TRBJ2-7; cdr3_aa: CASSEEAGGPYEQYF
v_call: TRBV6-5; j_call: TRBJ1-5; cdr3_aa: CASSRSEGDQPQHF
v_call: TRBV4-2; j_call: TRBJ1-1; cdr3_aa: CASRGQLNTEAFF
v_call: TRBV5-1; j_call: TRBJ2-3; cdr3_aa: CASRTGLAGGVSTDTQYF
v_call: TRBV18; j_call: TRBJ1-2; cdr3_aa: CASSTGQGAYYGYTF
v_call: TRBV27; j_call: TRBJ2-3; cdr3_aa: CASRGRPTDTQYF
v_call: TRBV11-2; j_call: TRBJ2-7; cdr3_aa: CASSLAMDTSYEQYF
v_call: TRBV6-5; j_call: TRBJ2-2; cdr3_aa: CASSYSWTGESGELFF
v_call: TRBV6-5; j_call: TRBJ1-6; cdr3_aa: CASSTGRNNSPLHF
v_call: TRBV18; j_call: TRBJ1-3; cdr3_aa: CASSPGDLNTIYF
v_call: TRBV16; j_call: TRBJ1-2; cdr3_aa: CASSRSPSFYGYTF
v_call: TRBV5-1; j_call: TRBJ1-6; cdr3_aa: CASSAVKGNNSPLHF
v_call: TRBV9; j_call: TRBJ2-1; cdr3_aa: CASSVLAGSSYNEQFF
v_call: TRBV6-6; j_call: TRBJ2-7; cdr3_aa: CASRRGGEGYEQYF
v_call: TRBV11-2; j_call: TRBJ1-2; cdr3_aa: CASSLENWSYGYTF
v_call: TRBV7-3; j_call: TRBJ2-3; cdr3_aa: CASSLYGGTTPDTQYF